Listed below are T cell receptor beta chains from one sample, sequenced in a study of shared clonotypes between healthy human individuals. TCRdb keeps only in-frame clones here, not all; method: immunoSEQ multiplex PCR. The sample consists of roughly 500,000 clones, approximately 84% of them appearing once. The material sequenced was PBMCs. The origin of the receptors is a woman between 35 and 50 years old in good health. Some clones in this sample may be carry-over from other donors' samples. The CDR3 runs from the conserved cysteine through the conserved F or W. Fields, in order: CDR3 length, D gene, clone size, J gene, V gene, CDR3 DNA, CDR3 protein. The D gene is left open where the match is weak. Not all rows give a size; the values are once, few, many and, for expanded clones, a class.

18 . . TRBJ2-7 TRBV4-2 TGTGCCAGCAGCCTAATCTACTCGGGCGGGGAGTTCATGGGCGAGCAGTACTTC CASSLIYSGGEFMGEQYF
18 TRBD1 . TRBJ1-2 TRBV25-1 TGTGCCAGCAGTGAATACGGTGGGGGGACAGGGGTATACTATGGCTACACCTTC CASSEYGGGTGVYYGYTF
18 TRBD2 . TRBJ2-7 TRBV2 TGTGCCAGCAGACCCCAGGCGGGTTGGAGCGGGAGGGCCTGGGAGCAGTACTTC CASRPQAGWSGRAWEQYF
16 TRBD2 . TRBJ2-1 TRBV28 TGTGCCAGCAGCCGACCGGGACTAGGTTCCTACAATGAGCAGTTCTTC CASSRPGLGSYNEQFF
15 . many TRBJ1-1 TRBV27 TGTGCCAGCAGTCTAGCCCTCCCTTCAGAGTCAAGAGCTTTCTTT CASSLALPSESRAFF
16 TRBD1 many TRBJ1-2 TRBV19 TGTGCCAGTAGTACGCATGCCGGGACAGGGGGCGGTGGCTACACCTTC CASSTHAGTGGGGYTF
14 . . TRBJ2-3 TRBV7-9 TGTGCCAGCAGCTTATCAGCGGTCACAGATACGCAGTATTTT CASSLSAVTDTQYF
14 TRBD1 . TRBJ1-1 TRBV5-6 TGTGCCAGCAGTGCGGGACAGGGAACCACTGAAGCTTTCTTT CASSAGQGTTEAFF
13 . . TRBJ1-1 TRBV27 TGTGCCAGCAGTGCACAGAGGAACACTGAAGCTTTCTTT CASSAQRNTEAFF
16 . . TRBJ2-5 TRBV15 TGTGCCACCAGCAGAGTGGAGCCCGGTTCCGTGGAGACCCAGTACTTC CATSRVEPGSVETQYF
14 TRBD2 . TRBJ2-1 TRBV2 TGTGCCAGCGTAACTAGCGGACCCTACAATGAGCAGTTCTTC CASVTSGPYNEQFF
13 . once TRBJ2-1 TRBV4-3 TGCGCCAGCAGCCTGACCTTTTACAATGAGCAGTTCTTC CASSLTFYNEQFF
14 TRBD2 . TRBJ2-1 TRBV5-1 TGCGCCAGCAGACTAGCGGGAGACCTCAATGAGCAGTTCTTC CASRLAGDLNEQFF
15 . . TRBJ2-6 TRBV6-5 TGTGCCAGCAGTTACGGGGAATCTGGGGCCAACGTCCTGACTTTC CASSYGESGANVLTF
13 . . TRBJ1-1 TRBV30 TGTGCCTGGAGTGTACCTCAGAACACTGAAGCTTTCTTT CAWSVPQNTEAFF
15 TRBD2 . TRBJ2-7 TRBV7-2 TGTGCCAGCAGCTTAGGGGGCGGGAGTGGTTACGAGCAGTACTTC CASSLGGGSGYEQYF
12 TRBD2 . TRBJ2-5 TRBV11-1 TGTGCCAGCAGCCCAGATCGGGAGGCCCAGTACTTC CASSPDREAQYF
13 . . TRBJ1-3 TRBV5-1 TGCGCCAGCAGCCCCGGTGGGGAAAACACCATATATTTT CASSPGGENTIYF
14 . . TRBJ1-2 TRBV12-5 TGTGCTAGTGGTTTGGCCGGGTCCCTCGGGGGCTACACCTTC CASGLAGSLGGYTF
14 TRBD1 . TRBJ1-2 TRBV11-2 TGTGCCAGCACCCCGGGACAGGGGACGAAAGGCTACACCTTC CASTPGQGTKGYTF
15 . . TRBJ1-5 TRBV28 TGTGCCAGCAGTTTATTGCAAGGGGCTAGGCAGCCCCAGCATTTT CASSLLQGARQPQHF
15 TRBD1 . TRBJ1-1 TRBV6-5 TGTGCCAGCAGTCGCGGGGGACAGGGGATACCTGAAGCTTTCTTT CASSRGGQGIPEAFF
14 . . TRBJ2-7 TRBV19 TGTGCCAGTTCCATCGGAGGGATCGTGTACGAGCAGTACTTC CASSIGGIVYEQYF
13 . . TRBJ2-2 TRBV4-3 TGCGCCAGCAGCCAAGATATTGGGACAGAGCTGTTTTTT CASSQDIGTELFF
13 . . TRBJ1-4 TRBV7-3 TGTGCCAGCAGCTTAAGTCAGGGCGATAAACTGTTTTTT CASSLSQGDKLFF
15 . . TRBJ2-3 TRBV5-4 TGTGCCAGCAGACCCACCAGGACTAGCACAGATACGCAGTATTTT CASRPTRTSTDTQYF
16 TRBD2 . TRBJ2-7 TRBV5-1 TGCGCCAGCAGCTTAGTTCCTAGCGGGACTCAGTACGAGCAGTACTTC CASSLVPSGTQYEQYF
13 . . TRBJ2-2 TRBV6-4 TGTGCCAGCAGTGACTCGGCTTCCGGGGAGCTGTTTTTT CASSDSASGELFF
14 . . TRBJ2-1 TRBV6-1 TGTGCCAGCAGTGACGGTCTTGAGTATAATGAGCAGTTCTTC CASSDGLEYNEQFF
15 . few TRBJ1-1 TRBV7-8 TGTGCCAGCAGCTTAGCGGAAGGGGTGAACACTGAAGCTTTCTTT CASSLAEGVNTEAFF
14 TRBD1 . TRBJ1-1 TRBV28 TGTGCCAGCAGTTTCTGGACAGGCAACACTGAAGCTTTCTTT CASSFWTGNTEAFF
12 . . TRBJ2-2 TRBV2 TGTGCCAGCAGGCTCCTCGCCGGGGAGCTGTTTTTT CASRLLAGELFF
14 . . TRBJ1-5 TRBV28 TGTGCCAGCGGCTTCAGGGGCAGCAATCAGCCCCAGCATTTT CASGFRGSNQPQHF
13 . . TRBJ2-7 TRBV7-2 TGTGCCAGCAGCTCCATTAAGGTCTACGAGCAGTACTTC CASSSIKVYEQYF
15 . once TRBJ1-1 TRBV28 TGTGCCAGCAGTTTAGGTGGAGCCATAAACACTGAAGCTTTCTTT CASSLGGAINTEAFF
16 TRBD2 . TRBJ2-3 TRBV2 TGTGCCAGCAGTGAAAGGCGGCTAGCGGGAGCAGATACGCAGTATTTT CASSERRLAGADTQYF
14 . . TRBJ1-5 TRBV30 TGTGCCTGGAGTCATTTAGGGTTCGATCAGCCCCAGCATTTT CAWSHLGFDQPQHF
16 TRBD2 . TRBJ2-1 TRBV6-6 TGTGCCAGTAGTTACCCAACTAGCGGGAGGGCCTATGAGCAGTTCTTC CASSYPTSGRAYEQFF
14 TRBD2 . TRBJ2-7 TRBV30 TGTGCCTGGAGTGTAGCGGGAGGCCCCTACGAGCAGTACTTC CAWSVAGGPYEQYF
13 TRBD1 . TRBJ1-2 TRBV6-5 TGTGCCAGTACAACCGGGACAGGTTATGGCTACACCTTC CASTTGTGYGYTF
13 . . TRBJ1-5 TRBV6-1 TGTGCCAGCAGCGGACAGCTCAATCAGCCCCAGCATTTT CASSGQLNQPQHF
16 . . TRBJ2-3 TRBV7-2 TGTGCCAGCAGCTTAGGTCCCATTGGTAGCACAGATACGCAGTATTTT CASSLGPIGSTDTQYF
17 . . TRBJ2-5 TRBV7-9 TGTGCCAGCAGCTTAGGTTCTAGCAGAAAGTACCAAGAGACCCAGTACTTC CASSLGSSRKYQETQYF
14 . . TRBJ1-2 TRBV19 TGTGCCAGTAGTATAAGAACTGTACGCTATGGCTACACCTTC CASSIRTVRYGYTF
11 TRBD2 . TRBJ2-4 TRBV11-2 TGTGCCAGCAGCTCGTTGACTAGCTACTACTTC CASSSLTSYYF
15 . . TRBJ2-7 TRBV27 TGTGCCAGCAGGCCCCCGGTCGCGGGTCCCTACGAGCAGTACTTC CASRPPVAGPYEQYF
15 TRBD2 few TRBJ2-2 TRBV6-5 TGTGCCAGCCAGGAGGCGGGAGGGCCCCACGGGGAGCTGTTTTTT CASQEAGGPHGELFF
15 TRBD2 . TRBJ2-1 TRBV7-2 TGTGCCAGCAGCTTAGCCTCTAGCGGAAAGAATGAGCAGTTCTTC CASSLASSGKNEQFF
13 . few TRBJ2-2 TRBV6-1 TGTGCCAGCTCCTACAGGGACGCCGGGGAGCTGTTTTTT CASSYRDAGELFF
15 TRBD1 . TRBJ2-1 TRBV11-3 TGTGCCAGCAGCTTAGAAGGGACAGGCAACAATGAGCAGTTCTTC CASSLEGTGNNEQFF
15 TRBD2 few TRBJ2-3 TRBV11-2 TGTGCCAGCACCTTCGCTAGCGGGGAGACGGATACGCAGTATTTT CASTFASGETDTQYF
13 TRBD2 . TRBJ2-5 TRBV27 TGTGCCAGCAGCCCTTGGGGGGGAGAGACCCAGTACTTC CASSPWGGETQYF
15 . . TRBJ2-2 TRBV6-6 TGTGCCAGCAGTATGACAGGAGGGGACACCGGGGAGCTGTTTTTT CASSMTGGDTGELFF